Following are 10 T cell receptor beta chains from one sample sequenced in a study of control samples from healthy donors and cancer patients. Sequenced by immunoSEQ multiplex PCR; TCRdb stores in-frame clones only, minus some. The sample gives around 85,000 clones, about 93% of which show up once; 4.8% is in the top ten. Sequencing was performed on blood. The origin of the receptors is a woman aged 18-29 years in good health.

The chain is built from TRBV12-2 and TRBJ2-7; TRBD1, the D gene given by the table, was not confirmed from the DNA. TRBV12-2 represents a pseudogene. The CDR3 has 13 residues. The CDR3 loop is CASRFGQYYEQYF. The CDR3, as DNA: TGTGCAAGTCGCTTTGGACAATACTACGAGCAGTACTTC.

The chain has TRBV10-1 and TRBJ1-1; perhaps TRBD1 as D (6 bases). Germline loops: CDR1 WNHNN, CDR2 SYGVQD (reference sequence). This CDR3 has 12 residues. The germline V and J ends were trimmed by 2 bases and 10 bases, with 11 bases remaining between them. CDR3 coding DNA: TGCGCCAGCAGTGAGAGGGGGACGCGAGCTTTCTTT. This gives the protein CASSERGTRAFF.

The CDR3 bases are TGCAGCGTTGATAGGACTAGCGTCACTCAGGCCTACAATGAGCAGTTCTTC. Residues: CSVDRTSVTQAYNEQFF. V gene TRBV29-1 combines with J gene TRBJ2-1, with 9 nucleotides matching TRBD2. Germline trimming cut 3 bases from V and 2 bases from J; bases unmatched to any gene: 11. The length of the CDR3 is 17 residues. Germline-derived CDR1 and CDR2 are SQVTM and ANQGSEA.

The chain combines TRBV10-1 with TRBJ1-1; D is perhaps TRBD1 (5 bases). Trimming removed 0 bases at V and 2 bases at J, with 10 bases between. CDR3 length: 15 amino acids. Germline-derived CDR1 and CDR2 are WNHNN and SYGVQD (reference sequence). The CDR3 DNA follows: TGCGCCAGCAGTGAGTCGGGGGTATCTAACACTGAAGCTTTCTTT. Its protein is CASSESGVSNTEAFF.

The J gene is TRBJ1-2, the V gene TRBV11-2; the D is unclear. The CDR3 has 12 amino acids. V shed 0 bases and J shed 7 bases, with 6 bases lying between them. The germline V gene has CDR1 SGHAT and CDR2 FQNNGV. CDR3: CASSLEGSGYTF. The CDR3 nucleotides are TGTGCCAGCAGCTTAGAGGGTTCTGGCTACACCTTC.

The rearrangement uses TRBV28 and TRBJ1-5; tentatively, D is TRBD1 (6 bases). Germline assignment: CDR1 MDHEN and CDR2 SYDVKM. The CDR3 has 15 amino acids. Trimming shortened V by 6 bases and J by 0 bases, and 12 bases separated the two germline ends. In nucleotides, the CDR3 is TGTGCCAGCAGCCCGACAGGACATAGCAATCAGCCCCAGCATTTT. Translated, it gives CASSPTGHSNQPQHF.

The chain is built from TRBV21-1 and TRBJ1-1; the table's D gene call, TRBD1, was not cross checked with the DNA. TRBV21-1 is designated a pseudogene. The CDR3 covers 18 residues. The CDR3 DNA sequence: TGTGCCAGCAGCAAAGGGAGGAGATCAGGGGGCGATGACACTGAAGCTTTCTTT. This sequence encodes CASSKGRRSGGDDTEAFF.

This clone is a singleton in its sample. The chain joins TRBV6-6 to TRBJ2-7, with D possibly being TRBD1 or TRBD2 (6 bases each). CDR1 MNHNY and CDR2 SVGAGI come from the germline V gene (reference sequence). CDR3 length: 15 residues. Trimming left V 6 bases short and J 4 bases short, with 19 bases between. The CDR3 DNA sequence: TGTGCCAGCAGGACGTCCGGAGGGGGAGAATACGAGCAGTACTTC. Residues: CASRTSGGGEYEQYF.

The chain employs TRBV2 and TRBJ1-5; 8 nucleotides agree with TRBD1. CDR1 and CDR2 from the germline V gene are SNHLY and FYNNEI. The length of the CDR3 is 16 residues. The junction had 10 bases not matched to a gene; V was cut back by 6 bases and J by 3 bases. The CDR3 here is CASRRLGTGNNQPQHF. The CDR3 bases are TGTGCCAGCAGAAGGTTAGGGACAGGCAACAATCAGCCCCAGCATTTT.

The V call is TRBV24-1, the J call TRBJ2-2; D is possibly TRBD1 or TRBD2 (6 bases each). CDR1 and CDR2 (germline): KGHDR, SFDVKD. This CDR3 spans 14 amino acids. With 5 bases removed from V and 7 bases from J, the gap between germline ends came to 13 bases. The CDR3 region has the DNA TGTGCCACCAGTGCCCCGGGGGCGCGCGGGGAGCTGTTTTTT. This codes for CATSAPGARGELFF.